Below are 13 T cell receptor beta chains sequenced from a single sample in a study of cytomegalovirus exposure and HLA in healthy donors. The PCR ran on 60 Vbeta and 13 Jbeta primers. TCRdb's copy holds only in-frame clones and misses some; the assay was immunoSEQ multiplex PCR. The sample shows 85,000 to 130,000 clones, roughly 71% of them seen only once. Sample: PBMCs. The receptors here all came from a male donor in good health and CMV-seropositive.

V gene TRBV7-8 combines with J gene TRBJ1-1; TRBD1 is a possible D gene (5 bases). Germline V gene data show CDR1 as SGHVS and CDR2 as FQNEAQ. Deletions cut 9 bases from V and 6 bases from J, with 17 bases between. The CDR3 spans 13 residues. CDR3 DNA sequence: TGTGCCAGTGGGAACCCGGGGGGAGCTGAAGCTTTCTTT. This translates into CASGNPGGAEAFF.

This clone was counted a few times. The V gene is TRBV2, the J gene TRBJ2-1; 12 nucleotides line up with TRBD2. Germline V gene sequence: CDR1 SNHLY, CDR2 FYNNEI. Trimming at V came to 3 bases and at J to 4 bases, leaving 1 base not matched to a gene. The CDR3 contains 15 residues. Here the CDR3 reads CASSELAGGYNEQFF. Written as DNA, the CDR3 is TGTGCCAGCAGTGAGCTAGCGGGGGGGTACAATGAGCAGTTCTTC.

This clone occurred once. The V call is TRBV29-1, the J call TRBJ2-5, with D possibly TRBD2 on 5 matching bases. The V end lost 3 bases, the J end lost 4 bases, and 12 bases lay between the germline ends. This CDR3 is built from 13 residues. Germline CDR1 SQVTM, CDR2 ANQGSEA. For the CDR3, the DNA is TGCAGCGTTGATACCCTTGAGGGAGAGACCCAGTACTTC. This translates into CSVDTLEGETQYF.

This clone showed up just a few times. An end of the junction does not agree with germline; a read error may underlie this. For the CDR3, the DNA is TGTGCCAGCAGCGTACGTCGGGGTAGTTCACCCCTCAACTTT. This sequence encodes CASSVRRGSSPLNF. The V gene is TRBV5-6, the J gene TRBJ1-6, with unresolved D. The CDR3 is 14 amino acids. Per germline, CDR1 SGHDT and CDR2 YYEEEE.

The chain employs TRBV2 and TRBJ1-6, with 8 bases fitting TRBD1. The ends lost 6 bases at V and 9 bases at J; junction bases unmatched: 10. The CDR3 runs to 15 residues. From germline, CDR1 is SNHLY and CDR2 FYNNEI. For the CDR3, the DNA is TGTGCCAGCAGCCGGGACAGGCCATTTAGTTCACCCCTCCACTTT. It codes for CASSRDRPFSSPLHF.

This chain links TRBV7-3 with TRBJ1-2; 7 nucleotides match TRBD1. The junction had 4 bases not matched to a gene; V was cut back by 1 base and J by 2 bases. There are 15 residues in the CDR3. Germline values: CDR1 SGHTA, CDR2 FQGTGA. The CDR3 sequence is CASSLSGRGNYGYTF. In DNA, the CDR3 is TGTGCCAGCAGCTTAAGCGGCAGGGGGAACTATGGCTACACCTTC.

The chain employs TRBV2 and TRBJ2-5, with 8 bases that match TRBD1. J gave up 5 bases and V 5 bases, and 10 bases lay outside the gene matches. The CDR3 runs 15 residues. CDR1 SNHLY and CDR2 FYNNEI come from the germline V gene. DNA of the CDR3: TGTGCCAGCAGTACCCCCCGGACAGGGAGGGAGACCCAGTACTTC. Encoded protein: CASSTPRTGRETQYF.

In this sample, this clone turned up once. V gene TRBV27 combines with J gene TRBJ2-7, with 8 bases aligning to TRBD2. CDR1 MNHEY and CDR2 SMNVEV come from the germline V gene (reference sequence). The CDR3 runs to 14 residues. V lost 8 bases and J lost 2; bases outside the gene matches: 8. CDR3 region: CASRGGGSPYEQYF. Here the CDR3 DNA reads TGTGCCAGCCGTGGCGGGGGGTCCCCCTACGAGCAGTACTTC.

This chain connects TRBV6-6 to TRBJ1-3, with no clear D. The CDR3 is 15 residues long. The germline V gene has CDR1 MNHNY and CDR2 SVGAGI (reference sequence). The V end lost 2 bases, the J end lost 5 bases, and 13 bases lay between the germline ends. The CDR3 spells CASSYSAPARNTIYF. In DNA, the CDR3 is TGTGCCAGCAGTTACAGCGCTCCCGCAAGAAACACCATATATTTT.

This sequence joins TRBV5-1 and TRBJ2-1; possible D gene TRBD2, 7 bases. The CDR3 is 14 residues long. Trimming stripped 7 bases from V and 1 base from J, with 12 bases between. CDR1 and CDR2 (germline): SGHRS, YFSETQ. CDR3 nucleotide sequence: TGCGCCAGCGGAGGGGGGGAATCCTACAATGAGCAGTTCTTC. Residues: CASGGGESYNEQFF.

The V call is TRBV2, the J call TRBJ2-7, with 8 bases aligning to TRBD1. Germline lookup yields CDR1 SNHLY and CDR2 FYNNEI. This CDR3 is built from 13 residues. V was clipped by 9 bases and J by 6 bases; unmatched bases: 10. CDR3: CASKTGEIGEQYF. CDR3 coding DNA: TGTGCCAGTAAGACAGGGGAGATCGGCGAGCAGTACTTC.

As DNA, the CDR3 is TGTGCCAGCAGCCTCTGGACAGGGACGGGGCAGCCCCAGCATTTT. Translated, it gives CASSLWTGTGQPQHF. The J gene is TRBJ1-5, the V gene TRBV28; 8 bases fit TRBD1. The V gene end was trimmed by 6 bases and the J gene end by 7 bases; junction bases not matched to a gene: 11. The germline V gene encodes CDR1 MDHEN and CDR2 SYDVKM. The CDR3 is 15 amino acids. The whole variable domain, filled in from reference TRBV28 and TRBJ1-5, reads DVKVTQSSRYLVKRTGEKVFLECVQDMDHENMFWYRQDPGLGLRLIYFSYDVKMKEKGDIPEGYSVSREKKERFSLILESASTNQTSMYLCASSLWTGTGQPQHFGDGTRLSIL.

The chain couples TRBV7-3 to TRBJ2-2; TRBD2 matches 9 bases. The germline CDR1 and CDR2 sequences are SGHTA and FQGTGA. The CDR3 extends over 16 amino acids. V lost 5 bases to trimming and J lost 5 bases; unmatched junction nucleotides: 9. CDR3 nucleotide sequence: TGTGCCAGCAGCCCATTAGCGGGAGAAGAGACCGGGGAGCTGTTTTTT. Residues: CASSPLAGEETGELFF.